This TCR beta chain is from a study of T cells after yellow fever vaccination. MiXCR was run by TCRdb on the 5' RACE reads, yielding one entry per CDR3 protein. The sample includes hundreds of thousands of distinct CDR3 sequences, 9% to 15% of them seen just once. This clonotype was seen at least ten times. The ends were cut back, 3 bases at V and 1 base at J, with 13 bases in the middle. The length of the CDR3 is 15 residues. The germline V gene encodes CDR1 LNHDA and CDR2 SQIVND (reference sequence). Material: PBMCs, obtained on the day of the yellow fever booster vaccination. The chain has TRBV19 and TRBJ2-7; no definite D call. The receptor was derived from a man aged 30-40 years who received the YFV17D yellow fever vaccine. The CDR3 sequence: CASSIGPDPSYEQYF. CDR3 nucleotide sequence: TGTGCCAGTAGTATCGGGCCAGATCCGTCCTACGAGCAGTACTTC.